Following are 19 T cell receptor beta chains from one sample sequenced in a study of cytomegalovirus exposure and HLA in healthy donors. 13 Jbeta primers and 60 Vbeta primers were used for the PCR. TCRdb's table, derived via immunoSEQ multiplex PCR, lists solely in-frame clones and lacks some. The sample includes some 140,000 clones, approximately 90% of them seen just once. Sequencing used PBMCs. All receptors come from a woman in her twenties or thirties in good health and CMV-seronegative.

V usage is TRBV19 and J usage is TRBJ1-6, with D perhaps matching TRBD1 (5 bases). V was trimmed by 4 bases and J by 7 bases, leaving 17 bases between them. This CDR3 is 16 amino acids long. The germline CDR1 and CDR2 sequences are LNHDA and SQIVND (reference sequence). CDR3 bases: TGTGCCAGTAGTACCCTGCCGCAGGGAATGAATTCACCCCTCCACTTT. This gives the protein CASSTLPQGMNSPLHF.

The CDR3 sequence: CASSFLTPGLAGGDYNEQFF. Here the CDR3 DNA reads TGTGCCAGCAGTTTTCTTACCCCGGGACTAGCGGGAGGAGACTACAATGAGCAGTTCTTC. This chain joins TRBV27 and TRBJ2-1; the match to TRBD2 covers 15 bases. This CDR3 has 20 residues. In germline, CDR1 is MNHEY, CDR2 SMNVEV (reference sequence). The trim removed 3 bases at V and 3 bases at J, leaving 12 bases unmatched.

V usage is TRBV7-9 and J usage is TRBJ2-7; tentative D call: TRBD1 (6 bases). The CDR3 is 14 amino acids. Deletions cut 4 bases from V and 2 bases from J, with 12 bases between. Germline-derived CDR1 and CDR2 are SEHNR and FQNEAQ (reference sequence). CDR3 DNA sequence: TGTGCCAGCAGCTCTTTTGACAGGACCTACGAGCAGTACTTC. Its translation is CASSSFDRTYEQYF.

The chain recombines TRBV7-3 with TRBJ2-3, with D possibly TRBD1 on 5 matching bases. The CDR3 consists of 14 residues. Trimming removed 1 base at V and 3 bases at J, with 8 bases between. From germline, CDR1 is SGHTA and CDR2 FQGTGA. The CDR3 bases are TGTGCCAGCAGCTTAAACAGGCCGACAGATACGCAGTATTTT. Residues: CASSLNRPTDTQYF.

The genes are TRBV2 and TRBJ1-2; D possibly corresponds to TRBD1 (6 bases). V lost 6 bases and J lost 8, with 16 bases in between. This CDR3 region has 13 residues. CDR1 is SNHLY and CDR2 is FYNNEI in the germline V gene. CDR3 sequence: CASSLQGRGGYTF. In nucleotides, the CDR3 is TGTGCCAGCAGCTTACAGGGCCGCGGGGGCTACACCTTC.

The rearrangement joins TRBV7-9 to TRBJ2-6; the match to TRBD1 covers 7 bases. The V gene end was trimmed by 3 bases and the J gene end by 0 bases; junction bases not matched to a gene: 5. Germline loops: CDR1 SEHNR, CDR2 FQNEAQ (reference sequence). The CDR3 has 17 amino acids. CDR3 sequence: CASSFLGQHSGANVLTF. The CDR3 coding sequence is TGTGCCAGCAGCTTCCTGGGACAGCACTCTGGGGCCAACGTCCTGACTTTC.

The chain carries TRBV27 and TRBJ1-6; the D gene is possibly TRBD1 (6 bases). This CDR3 is 13 amino acids long. Germline V CDR1 and CDR2: MNHEY, SMNVEV (reference sequence). The germline V and J ends were trimmed by 3 bases and 13 bases, with 13 bases remaining between them. The CDR3 reads CASSFQTGYPLHF. The CDR3 DNA sequence: TGTGCCAGCAGTTTCCAGACAGGATATCCCCTCCACTTT.

The V and J genes are TRBV28 and TRBJ2-5, with TRBD1 matching over 8 bases. CDR3 length: 14 residues. J was trimmed by 9 bases and V by 10 bases; bases with no gene match: 16. CDR1 and CDR2 from the germline V gene are MDHEN and SYDVKM. The CDR3, as DNA: TGTGCCACCCTCACAGGGGGTTGGGTGGACGCCCAGTACTTC. It encodes CATLTGGWVDAQYF.

This chain joins TRBV19 and TRBJ2-1, with TRBD2 matching over 14 bases. Germline values: CDR1 LNHDA, CDR2 SQIVND (reference sequence). The CDR3 runs 15 residues. The junction had 7 bases not matched to a gene; V was cut back by 5 bases and J by 10 bases. The CDR3 bases are TGTGCCAGTAGTGGGACTAGCGGGAGCCAGGGAGAGCAGTTCTTC. Translating gives CASSGTSGSQGEQFF. Full variable domain (outside the CDR3, taken from reference TRBV19 and TRBJ2-1): DGGITQSPKYLFRKEGQNVTLSCEQNLNHDAMYWYRQDPGQGLRLIYYSQIVNDFQKGDIAEGYSVSREKKESFPLTVTSAQKNPTAFYLCASSGTSGSQGEQFFGPGTRLTVL.

Worth noting for this clone: Other DNA sequences from this sample encode an identical CDR3 as well. The V gene is TRBV7-2, the J gene TRBJ2-2, with D hard to call. Germline CDR1 SGHTA, CDR2 FQGNSA. V shed 5 bases and J shed 3 bases, with 4 bases lying between them. This CDR3 spans 12 amino acids. DNA for the CDR3: TGTGCCAGCAGCCTTTACACCGGGGAGCTGTTTTTT. It specifies CASSLYTGELFF.

The chain couples TRBV28 to TRBJ2-5; 9 bases match TRBD2. This CDR3 is 15 amino acids long. With 1 base clipped from V and 4 bases from J, the junction kept 4 bases outside the gene matches. The V gene's germline CDR1 is MDHEN and CDR2 SYDVKM. The CDR3 spells CASSLLAGARETQYF. The CDR3, as DNA: TGTGCCAGCAGTTTATTAGCGGGGGCGAGAGAGACCCAGTACTTC.

The CDR3 DNA reads as TGTGCCAGCAGCTTACGGGGGAGGGCCTCGTCCGGGGAGCTGTTTTTT. Amino acids: CASSLRGRASSGELFF. The V gene is TRBV7-3, the J gene TRBJ2-2; 7 bases match TRBD2. From germline, CDR1 is SGHTA and CDR2 FQGTGA. CDR3 size: 16 residues. The ends lost 2 bases at V and 6 bases at J; junction bases unmatched: 9.

This clone came up once. The chain uses TRBV30 and TRBJ1-1, with TRBD1 matching 9 bases. CDR3 size: 14 residues. Germline V CDR1 and CDR2: GTSNPN, SVGIG (reference sequence). The trim removed 5 bases at V and 3 bases at J, leaving 7 bases unmatched. CDR3 coding DNA: TGTGCCTGGCGTGGGACAGGGAGGTACACTGAAGCTTTCTTT. It specifies CAWRGTGRYTEAFF. Combining the CDR3 with reference TRBV30 and TRBJ1-1 gives the whole variable domain SQTIHQWPATLVQPVGSPLSLECTVEGTSNPNLYWYRQAAGRGLQLLFYSVGIGQISSEVPQNLSASRPQDRQFILSSKKLLLSDSGFYLCAWRGTGRYTEAFFGQGTRLTVV.

V usage is TRBV28 and J usage is TRBJ2-7, with 8 bases aligning to TRBD1. Looked up from germline, CDR1 is MDHEN and CDR2 is SYDVKM. V gave up 5 bases and J gave up 0 bases; unmatched junction bases: 3. The CDR3 is 14 amino acids. The CDR3 protein is CASSVGQASYEQYF. In DNA form, the CDR3 reads TGTGCCAGCAGTGTGGGACAGGCCTCCTACGAGCAGTACTTC. Full variable domain (remainder filled in from reference TRBV28 and TRBJ2-7): DVKVTQSSRYLVKRTGEKVFLECVQDMDHENMFWYRQDPGLGLRLIYFSYDVKMKEKGDIPEGYSVSREKKERFSLILESASTNQTSMYLCASSVGQASYEQYFGPGTRLTVT.

This clone was detected only once. The chain combines TRBV5-6 with TRBJ2-6; tentative D call: TRBD2 (6 bases). Germline V lookup: CDR1 SGHDT, CDR2 YYEEEE. V was pared by 4 bases and J by 0 bases, with 8 bases between. The CDR3 length is 15 residues. Written as DNA, the CDR3 is TGTGCCAGCAGCACGCGGGGCTCTGGGGCCAACGTCCTGACTTTC. The encoded protein is CASSTRGSGANVLTF. The entire variable domain, with the rest obtained from reference TRBV5-6 and TRBJ2-6, is as follows: DAGVTQSPTHLIKTRGQQVTLRCSPKSGHDTVSWYQQALGQGPQFIFQYYEEEERQRGNFPDRFSGHQFPNYSSELNVNALLLGDSALYLCASSTRGSGANVLTFGAGSRLTVL.

The rearrangement uses TRBV5-5 and TRBJ1-3; possibly TRBD1 for D (5 bases). Trimming removed 2 bases at V and 1 base at J, with 10 bases between. The V gene's germline CDR1 is SGHKS and CDR2 YYEKEE (reference sequence). This CDR3 region has 15 residues. This CDR3 is CASSFFGGSGNTIYF. Written as DNA, the CDR3 is TGTGCCAGCAGCTTTTTCGGGGGGTCTGGAAACACCATATATTTT.

This clone was observed a single time. J is TRBJ2-3 and V is TRBV27; perhaps TRBD2 as D (6 bases). The germline CDR1 and CDR2 sequences are MNHEY and SMNVEV (reference sequence). Trimming cost V 4 bases and J 2 bases, with 10 bases left between them. CDR3 length: 14 residues. This CDR3 is CASSWGLPTDTQYF. The CDR3 nucleotides read TGTGCCAGCAGTTGGGGACTTCCCACAGATACGCAGTATTTT.

The chain carries TRBV7-9 and TRBJ2-7, with 10 positions matching TRBD1. The length of the CDR3 is 15 residues. Trimming removed 5 bases from V and 4 bases from J; junction bases left unmatched: 8. The germline CDR1 and CDR2 sequences are SEHNR and FQNEAQ (reference sequence). The CDR3 coding sequence is TGTGCCAGCAGCAACCGACAGGGGGCCTGGTACGAGCAGTACTTC. The encoded protein is CASSNRQGAWYEQYF.

The V gene is TRBV23-1, the J gene TRBJ2-5; D might be TRBD1 (6 bases). TRBV23-1 has ORF status, its function being uncertain. This CDR3 region has 17 residues. Trimming stripped 1 base from V and 4 bases from J, with 19 bases between. The CDR3 protein is CASSQWASPGVGETQYF. The DNA of the CDR3 is TGCGCCAGCAGTCAATGGGCCTCCCCAGGGGTAGGAGAGACCCAGTACTTC.